This T cell receptor (beta chain) was sequenced during a study of T-cell memory formation after mild COVID-19 (dated by TCRdb to the early 2020s). Background on the whole study: Most TCR sequence clusters were specific to one of the two donors. In two donors, T-cell clones that expanded and contracted after mild COVID-19 were followed by sequencing TCRalpha and TCRbeta repertoires longitudinally. Two young, previously healthy adult volunteers made up the cohort, one male and one female.

CDR1 and CDR2 (LGHNA, YSLEER) derive from the germline V gene. Its CDR3 holds 14 amino acids, cysteine through phenylalanine. Kept here is only the CDR3 DNA, which spans 42 bases and is read in frame from base 1. V is shortened by 0 bases, J by 1 base, and the region joining them spans 6 bases. Here is what the overall study found, with its caveats: Contracting CD4+ clones turned up mainly in the CM and EM memory subsets, whereas EMRA was where CD8+ clones were enriched. Clones contracting from day 15 to 85 had balanced CD4/CD8 phenotypes, while a second wave expanding from day 15 to 37 was biased towards CD4+. The study covered only a couple of mild cases, and larger cohorts including severe cases with pre-infection samples were considered necessary. The second-wave clones that peaked on day 37 were not confirmed to be SARS-CoV-2 specific. Some responding clones were detected in pre-infection memory, which suggested that pre-existing cross-reactive memory T cells had joined the SARS-CoV-2 response.

There are many counts of this clonotype. Its binding antigen is unknown. There are no base qualities to consult, and no much larger clone falls within one base. Ficoll-Paque density gradient centrifugation was the method used to isolate PBMCs. The sequencing machine was an Illumina NovaSeq 6000. cDNA libraries for TCRalpha and TCRbeta were prepared by 5'RACE using constant-segment primers, with sample barcodes and unique molecular identifiers added. RNA was extracted from every sample with Trizol reagent. The libraries were amplified in two PCR steps, and the second step added a second sample barcode and Illumina TruSeq adapters. The libraries were sequenced on an Illumina NovaSeq using 2 x 150 bp paired-end reads. For the original study's pipeline: Reads were demultiplexed and collapsed into UMI-guided consensus sequences with migec v1.2.7. Using mixcr v2.1.11, UMI consensuses were aligned to TRA and TRB V and J templates and then assembled into clonotypes. A clonotype was counted as expanded or contracted only if both edgeR and NoisET called the change significant, with noise models trained on biological replicates. edgeR calls used a false discovery rate-adjusted p below 0.01 and a log2 fold-change threshold of 1. As an exploratory analysis of dynamics, PCA with hierarchical clustering was applied to max-normalized trajectories of the 1000 most abundant clonotypes. Separately sequenced CD4+ and CD8+ repertoires were used to assign the CD4 or CD8 phenotype of responding clones. TCRdb reworked the public reads: Q25 trimming with fastp, MiXCR clone assembly, productive beta chains retained. Every distinct CDR3 protein forms one entry, paired with its most common genes and DNA. The V and J calls follow TCRdb's processing rather than the paper's. In this sample the table shows 200,000 to 300,000 distinct CDR3 sequences, approximately 15% of which occur a single time. The ten largest account for around 20% of the sample.

The rearrangement joined TRBV4-3 to TRBJ1-2, with the D gene not clear enough to name. The receptor's source is a man younger than 30 who had mild COVID-19 (a few samples of this study predate the infection). The sample titles of this study are shuffled in the database, so cell type and time point are left out; the donor was told from shared clones. Sequencing input: PBMCs or a T cell subset sorted from them (not recorded which). Read as DNA, the sequence is TGCGCCAGCAGCCAAGAGCACAGTAACTATGGCTACACCTTC. Its amino acids are CASSQEHSNYGYTF.